This is a list of T cell receptor beta chains from one sample in a study of cytomegalovirus exposure and HLA in healthy donors. This table comes from immunoSEQ multiplex PCR, and its TCRdb copy is limited to in-frame clones, with some not included. The sample shows 100,000 to 150,000 clones, and approximately 2.6% sits with its ten largest clones. Sequencing was done on a sample of PBMCs. Every receptor here comes from a man aged 25-40 years in good health and CMV-seronegative. Each CDR3 is given with its conserved first and last residue. A D gene is named only where the DNA matches it firmly.

V gene: TRBV7-2; D gene: -; J gene: TRBJ2-1; CDR3 protein: CASSLTGYNEQFF; CDR3 DNA: TGTGCCAGCAGCTTGACGGGGTACAATGAGCAGTTCTTC
V gene: TRBV4-1; D gene: TRBD1; J gene: TRBJ1-2; CDR3 protein: CASSQERGQGYTF; CDR3 DNA: TGCGCCAGCAGCCAAGAGAGGGGGCAGGGCTACACCTTC
V gene: TRBV2; D gene: -; J gene: TRBJ2-5; CDR3 protein: CASRKAETQYF; CDR3 DNA: TGTGCCAGCAGAAAAGCTGAGACCCAGTACTTC
V gene: TRBV5-1; D gene: TRBD2; J gene: TRBJ2-7; CDR3 protein: CASSLPSGSASSYEQYF; CDR3 DNA: TGCGCCAGCAGCTTGCCTAGCGGGAGCGCCAGCTCCTACGAGCAGTACTTC
V gene: TRBV7-3; D gene: TRBD1; J gene: TRBJ2-3; CDR3 protein: CASSSQTGTGGLPYTDTQYF; CDR3 DNA: TGTGCCAGCAGCTCCCAAACCGGGACAGGGGGTCTCCCATACACAGATACGCAGTATTTT
V gene: TRBV7-3; D gene: TRBD2; J gene: TRBJ2-2; CDR3 protein: CASSFGGGGAGELFF; CDR3 DNA: TGTGCCAGCAGCTTCGGGGGGGGAGGAGCCGGGGAGCTGTTTTTT
V gene: TRBV6-4; D gene: TRBD1; J gene: TRBJ2-3; CDR3 protein: CASSAQGDITDTQYF; CDR3 DNA: TGTGCCAGCAGCGCACAGGGGGACATCACAGATACGCAGTATTTT
V gene: TRBV28; D gene: TRBD1; J gene: TRBJ1-4; CDR3 protein: CASSPLGDRGHEKLFF; CDR3 DNA: TGTGCCAGCAGTCCTCTGGGCGACAGGGGGCATGAAAAACTGTTTTTT
V gene: TRBV21-1; D gene: -; J gene: TRBJ2-2; CDR3 protein: CASSKEGLAVGSNTGELFF; CDR3 DNA: TGTGCCAGCAGCAAAGAGGGGCTAGCGGTTGGATCGAACACCGGGGAGCTGTTTTTT
V gene: TRBV28; D gene: TRBD1; J gene: TRBJ1-4; CDR3 protein: CASSPGQGALSNEKLFF; CDR3 DNA: TGTGCCAGCAGTCCGGGACAGGGGGCTCTGTCTAATGAAAAACTGTTTTTT
V gene: TRBV7-2; D gene: -; J gene: TRBJ2-7; CDR3 protein: CASSLLRSSYEQYF; CDR3 DNA: TGTGCCAGCAGCTTACTACGGAGCTCCTACGAGCAGTACTTC
V gene: TRBV12-5; D gene: -; J gene: TRBJ2-5; CDR3 protein: CASGFWGRLDQTQYF; CDR3 DNA: TGTGCTAGTGGTTTTTGGGGCCGACTAGACCAAACTCAGTACTTC
V gene: TRBV2; D gene: TRBD2; J gene: TRBJ2-7; CDR3 protein: CAVVGLAGGSSYEQYF; CDR3 DNA: TGTGCCGTCGTAGGACTAGCGGGAGGGAGCTCCTACGAGCAGTACTTC
V gene: TRBV4-1; D gene: TRBD2; J gene: TRBJ2-7; CDR3 protein: CASSQVGLAYSSYEQYF; CDR3 DNA: TGCGCCAGCAGCCAGGTTGGACTAGCGTACAGCTCCTACGAGCAGTACTTC
V gene: TRBV5-1; D gene: -; J gene: TRBJ2-7; CDR3 protein: CASHPGHGTYEQYF; CDR3 DNA: TGCGCCAGCCATCCGGGACATGGTACCTACGAGCAGTACTTC
V gene: TRBV2; D gene: -; J gene: TRBJ1-3; CDR3 protein: CAGARNPGNTIYF; CDR3 DNA: TGTGCGGGTGCGAGGAACCCGGGAAACACCATATATTTT
V gene: TRBV6-1; D gene: -; J gene: TRBJ1-5; CDR3 protein: CASSVGSNQPQHF; CDR3 DNA: TGTGCCAGCAGTGTGGGCAGCAATCAGCCCCAGCATTTT
V gene: TRBV29-1; D gene: TRBD1; J gene: TRBJ1-2; CDR3 protein: CSVEGQDGRGANYGYTF; CDR3 DNA: TGCAGCGTTGAGGGACAAGACGGCAGGGGGGCTAACTATGGCTACACCTTC
V gene: TRBV4-3; D gene: TRBD1; J gene: TRBJ2-7; CDR3 protein: CASSRQGQGGDEQYF; CDR3 DNA: TGCGCCAGCAGCCGCCAGGGACAGGGTGGGGACGAGCAGTACTTC